Reported below is one TCR beta chain. Its specificity is not known. These data originate in a study of CD8 T cells in Susac syndrome. Findings of the study overall: The relatively small number of individuals in the TCR sequencing and HLA analysis was acknowledged by the study.

Sequencing of TCR beta was performed on blood CD8+ and CD4+ T cells. The healthy controls were matched to patients by age and sex. CDR3 length equals 14 residues. With 6 bases removed from V and 0 bases from J, the gap between germline ends came to 12 bases. The germline gives CDR1 DFQATT, CDR2 SNEGSKA (reference sequence). RNA amounts of roughly 0.45 to 1 ug underwent reverse transcription with random hexamers. Amplification of TCR beta CDR3 was carried out by immunoSEQ multiplex PCR, which covered 54 Vbeta and 13 Jbeta segments. TCRdb ran MiXCR on the immunoSEQ multiplex PCR reads and lists one entry per CDR3 protein. The table has 180,000 or so distinct CDR3 sequences, around 94% seen once.

This TCR was recovered from a human donor in good health. This chain uses TRBV20-1 with TRBJ1-5; D remains ambiguous. Sequences were obtained from CD4+ T cells from PBMCs. In nucleotides, the CDR3 is TGCAGTGCGCCTGAAGGAGGTAGCAATCAGCCCCAGCATTTT. It yields the protein CSAPEGGSNQPQHF.